The clone carrying this T cell receptor (beta chain) was counted many times. The antigen is undetermined. This entry comes from a study of T-cell memory formation after mild COVID-19. In the study overall: TCR clusters were largely donor specific.

General study results and limits: Day 15 to 85 contracting clones showed balanced CD4/CD8; later expanders leaned CD4+.

Trimming cost V 4 bases and J 6 bases; bases outside gene matches: 6. CDR1 is SQVTM, CDR2 ANQGSEA, per germline. This CDR3 is built from 13 residues. Constant-segment-primed 5'RACE gave TCR alpha and TCR beta cDNA libraries with sample barcodes and UMIs. TCRdb itself ran the 5' RACE reads through MiXCR, one entry per CDR3 protein. The table lists roughly 600,000 distinct CDR3 sequences, approximately 19% of them singletons, with around 12% in the top ten. Specimen: PBMCs or a T cell subset sorted from them (not recorded which). The chain recombines TRBV29-1 with TRBJ1-2; the match to TRBD1 covers 9 bases. This sequence was found in an adult woman who had mild COVID-19 (a few samples of this study predate the infection). Cell type and time point are not known. Written as DNA, the CDR3 is TGCAGCGTTGCCTCGGGACAGGGCAATGGCTACACCTTC. The encoded protein is CSVASGQGNGYTF.